Each of the 17 T cell receptor beta chains below was sequenced from the same sample in a study of tumor-infiltrating lymphocytes in primary liver carcinoma. Each 20-30 mg portion of unsorted bulk tissue served as the source for co-extraction of RNA and DNA. Total RNA amounting to around 530 ng was the source from which TCR beta cDNA was made with a constant-region primer. For TCR beta, libraries were produced by three nested multiplex PCR rounds using slightly modified ARM-PCR. PCR rounds one and two used TRBV1-TRBV30 forward primers with a C-beta reverse primer for roughly 10 cycles each. TCRdb passed the multiplex PCR reads through MiXCR, listing each CDR3 protein once. Among 60,000 to 90,000 distinct CDR3 sequences listed, roughly three quarters were seen once. The sequenced material came from liver tumor tissue from sampling region 4. The subset was: tumor region T4, right-lateral pole. These receptors were collected from a man aged 40-50 years with primary liver carcinoma and hepatitis B virus infection.

The genes are TRBV6-5 and TRBJ2-7; 8 bases map to TRBD1. After removal of 11 bases from V and 7 bases from J, the junction contained 16 bases not matched to a gene. The CDR3 extends over 14 amino acids. Germline values: CDR1 MNHEY, CDR2 SVGAGI. The CDR3 loop reads CADSYSGQGREQYF. Written as DNA, the CDR3 is TGTGCCGACAGTTACTCCGGACAGGGTAGAGAGCAGTACTTC.

The gene calls are TRBV30 and TRBJ2-7; 10 nucleotides align to TRBD2. J lost 4 bases, V lost 7 bases, and 10 bases had no gene match. Germline values: CDR1 GTSNPN, CDR2 SVGIG (reference sequence). The CDR3 has 14 amino acids. CDR3 nucleotides: TGTGCCTCGTACAGGACTAGCGGTACTTACGAGCAGTACTTC. Translating gives CASYRTSGTYEQYF.

Concerning this clonotype: The junction departs from germline at one end; a sequencing error may be responsible. The chain employs TRBV6-5 and TRBJ2-3; D is ambiguous. This CDR3 is built from 8 residues. From germline, CDR1 is MNHEY and CDR2 SVGAGI. The CDR3 here is CVSITQYF. CDR3 sequence (DNA): TGTGTCAGCATCACGCAGTATTTT.

Remarks on this clonotype: The junction departs from germline at one end; a sequencing error may be responsible. V and J are TRBV5-1 and TRBJ2-5, with 7 bases that match TRBD1. The CDR3 sequence is 15 residues long. CDR1 and CDR2 from the germline V gene are SGHRS and YFSETQ. The CDR3 here is CVSSLSPQGFETQYF. The CDR3 DNA sequence: TGCGTCAGCAGCTTGTCGCCACAGGGGTTTGAGACCCAGTACTTC.

As to this clonotype: The germline gene is not matched at one end of the junction; a read error may be the cause. This chain links TRBV6-5 with TRBJ1-5; tentative D call: TRBD1 (5 bases). This CDR3 contains 15 residues. The germline CDR1 and CDR2 sequences are MNHEY and SVGAGI. The CDR3: CASSRTREYNHPQHF. The CDR3, as DNA: TGTGCCAGTAGCAGGACAAGAGAATACAATCACCCCCAGCATTTT.

This clonotype was seen many times. The chain joins TRBV5-1 to TRBJ2-5; weak D call: TRBD1 (6 bases). CDR1 is SGHRS, CDR2 YFSETQ, per germline. This CDR3 has 14 amino acids. Trimming removed 0 bases from V and 1 base from J, with 7 bases in between. This chain's CDR3 is CASSLGDIQETQYF. The DNA of the CDR3 is TGCGCCAGCAGCTTGGGGGACATCCAAGAGACCCAGTACTTC.

Concerning this clonotype itself: One junction end does not reproduce the germline sequence, and a read error may be involved. The CDR3 region is CASSLVNGGSRQETRYF. The CDR3 DNA is TGTGCCAGCAGCTTAGTGAATGGGGGCAGTCGGCAAGAGACCCGGTACTTC. The rearrangement uses TRBV11-2 and TRBJ2-5; the D gene is possibly TRBD1 (6 bases). Germline CDR1 reads SGHAT; CDR2 reads FQNNGV. The CDR3 spans 17 residues. Using reference TRBV11-2 and TRBJ2-5 for the parts outside the CDR3, the full variable domain is EAGVAQSPRYKIIEKRQSVAFWCNPISGHATLYWYQQILGQGPKLLIQFQNNGVVDDSQLPKDRFSAERLKGVDSTLKIQPAKLEDSAVYLCASSLVNGGSRQETRYFGPGTRLLVL.

This clonotype was observed at least ten times. This chain links TRBV14 with TRBJ2-5; 12 bases align to TRBD2. CDR1 SGHDN and CDR2 FVKESK come from the germline V gene. CDR3 length: 16 amino acids. V lost 4 bases and J lost 5; bases outside the gene matches: 8. CDR3 sequence (DNA): TGTGCCAGCAGCCCCGTGACTAGCGGGAGCGCGGAGACCCAGTACTTC. It codes for CASSPVTSGSAETQYF.

This clonotype was recorded at least ten times. The chain joins TRBV5-1 to TRBJ2-2; D is unclear. The CDR3 is 15 amino acids. Trimming cost V 4 bases and J 5 bases, with 15 bases left between them. The germline V gene encodes CDR1 SGHRS and CDR2 YFSETQ. CDR3 in amino acids: CASSLGFGLTGELFF. CDR3 coding DNA: TGCGCCAGCAGCCTAGGATTTGGGTTAACCGGGGAGCTGTTTTTT.

Comment on this clonotype: The junction shows a germline mismatch at one end, possibly a read error. The gene calls are TRBV29-1 and TRBJ2-1, with a possible D match to TRBD2 (5 bases). Germline values: CDR1 SQVTM, CDR2 ANQGSEA. CDR3 length equals 13 residues. CDR3 nucleotides: TGCAGCATTGAGGGTAGCGACTCCAATGAGCAGTTCTTC. Amino acid sequence: CSIEGSDSNEQFF.

The count of this clonotype is one. A read error may be the cause here, since a much bigger clone is one base away. The gene calls are TRBV5-1 and TRBJ2-5, with 8 bases matching TRBD2. The junction had 7 bases not matched to a gene; V was cut back by 2 bases and J by 1 base. This CDR3 spans 16 amino acids. Germline CDR1 SGHRS, CDR2 YFSETQ. CDR3 loop: CASSFTSGGVQETQYF. The CDR3 nucleotides are TGCGCCAGCAGCTTTACTAGCGGAGGGGTCCAAGAGACCCAGTACTTC.

Notes on this clonotype: An end of the junction does not agree with germline; a read error may underlie this. The V call is TRBV29-1, the J call TRBJ1-1; 9 positions agree with TRBD1. CDR3 length: 12 residues. Germline assignment: CDR1 SQVTM and CDR2 ANQGSEA. The DNA of the CDR3 is TGCAGCCTTTTTACAGGGGGCACTGAAGCCTTCTTT. Translation: CSLFTGGTEAFF.

On this clonotype itself: At one end, the junction sequence differs from germline, possibly due to a read error. The J gene is TRBJ2-1, the V gene TRBV14, with D maybe TRBD2 (6 bases). CDR1 and CDR2 (germline): SGHDN, FVKESK. CDR3 size: 15 residues. This CDR3 is CTSSHPRGGYNEQFF. The CDR3 nucleotides are TGTACCAGCAGCCACCCAAGGGGAGGTTACAATGAGCAGTTCTTC.

The J gene is TRBJ1-5, the V gene TRBV10-3; D possibly corresponds to TRBD1 (6 bases). Germline values: CDR1 ENHRY, CDR2 SYGVKD. The CDR3 totals 14 residues. Trimming left V 6 bases short and J 6 bases short, with 15 bases between. CDR3 sequence (DNA): TGTGCCATCAGCTCAGGACAGAGGAGTCAGCCCCAGCATTTT. It yields the protein CAISSGQRSQPQHF.

A word on this clonotype: This may be a read error: a much more frequent sequence differs by one nucleotide. The gene calls are TRBV7-9 and TRBJ2-7; 11 nucleotides line up with TRBD1. The CDR3 length is 14 residues. The germline V gene encodes CDR1 SEHNR and CDR2 FQNEAQ (reference sequence). J gave up 5 bases and V 7 bases, and 7 bases lay outside the gene matches. The CDR3 DNA reads TGTGCCAGCATCTCCCGGGACAGGGGGAACGAGCAGTACTTC. Encoded protein: CASISRDRGNEQYF.

The rearrangement joins TRBV24-1 to TRBJ2-5; TRBD2 agrees at 16 bases. Trimming at V came to 6 bases and at J to 9 bases, leaving 6 bases not matched to a gene. CDR1 KGHDR and CDR2 SFDVKD come from the germline V gene. There are 15 residues in the CDR3. CDR3 sequence (DNA): TGTGCCACCAGTTGGGGGACTAGCGGGAGGGGTCCCCAGTACTTC. Encoded protein: CATSWGTSGRGPQYF.

Remarks on this clonotype: Sequence at one end of the junction differs from germline and may be a read error. V gene TRBV6-5 combines with J gene TRBJ2-3, with a weak D call TRBD1 (5 bases). This CDR3 comprises 13 residues. Germline loops: CDR1 MNHEY, CDR2 SVGAGI. For the CDR3, the DNA is TGTGTCAGCAGTTTAGACAGCACTGATACGCAGTATTTT. This encodes CVSSLDSTDTQYF.